The rows below give T cell receptor beta chains drawn from one sample of a study of molecular identifiers for immune sequencing clone quantification. TCRdb redid the calling of the PCR reads with MiXCR, one entry per CDR3 protein. The data contain about 36,000 distinct CDR3 sequences, approximately 17% of them seen just once; the ten biggest clones take up roughly 6.6%. The sequenced sample was naive CD8+ T cells from blood, with Jurkat cell RNA spiked in. These receptors came from a human donor in good health. Some libraries in this study had Jurkat cell RNA spiked in. The CDR3 runs from the conserved cysteine through the conserved F or W.

>TRBV19|TRBJ2-7
CASSAGHYYEQYF
>TRBV20-1|TRBJ2-5
CSAKGVGTQYF
>TRBV5-6|TRBJ1-5
CASSLAGTLNQPQHF
>TRBV4-1|TRBJ2-1
CASSQGGPSTVF
>TRBV18|TRBJ2-2
CASSPPSSTNGERFF
>TRBV20-1|TRBJ2-3
CSARDHGVAGVPAAGRTQYF
>TRBV28|TRBJ2-7
CATRVVESSYEQYF
>TRBV9|TRBJ1-5
CASSVAGIQPQHF
>TRBV12-3/TRBV12-4|TRBJ2-3
CASSSGERSTDTQYF
>TRBV4-3|TRBJ2-1
CASSPGLAGGAEQFF
>TRBV5-5|TRBJ2-5
CASSPLEAGRGGETQYF
>TRBV28|TRBJ2-7
CASSPLIGGYEQYF
>TRBV7-8|TRBJ2-3
CASSLWRQGADTQYF
>TRBV25-1|TRBJ1-2
CASSEHARHGYTF
>TRBV7-8|TRBJ2-7
CASSLYGTSGYEQYF
>TRBV28|TRBJ2-7
CASNSLLYEQYF
>TRBV13|TRBJ2-5
CASSTTQGEETQYF
>TRBV12-3/TRBV12-4|TRBJ2-7
CASSLGPTEISYEQYF
>TRBV15|TRBJ2-5
CATSSSRSGTQYF
>TRBV28|TRBJ2-5
CASSLRGTGVRRQYF
>TRBV13|TRBJ2-7
CASSLVGASDPYEQYF
>TRBV9|TRBJ2-1
CASLGGRDNEQFF
>TRBV5-5|TRBJ2-7
CASSLWGGDEQYF
>TRBV5-8|TRBJ1-6
CASSFHRQISSPLHF
>TRBV2|TRBJ2-3
CATSTDTQYF
>TRBV10-3|TRBJ2-7
CATGLAGTYEQYF
>TRBV11-2|TRBJ2-7
CASSWSYEQYF
>TRBV7-9|TRBJ2-7
CASSPLGVYEQYF
>TRBV27|TRBJ1-2
CASSPQEGWLYGYTF
>TRBV13|TRBJ2-2
CASSATGELFF
>TRBV28|TRBJ1-1
CASSGAGIGEGTEAFF
>TRBV7-6|TRBJ2-5
CASSLDQETQYF
>TRBV3-1|TRBJ2-1
CASTQGLEINEQFF
>TRBV7-9|TRBJ2-5
CASRPLDQRSQETQYF
>TRBV28|TRBJ1-4
CASSRTGINEKLFF
>TRBV7-8|TRBJ2-1
CASSLEGGRGEQFF
>TRBV10-1|TRBJ2-7
CASSSGSYEQYF
>TRBV29-1|TRBJ1-2
CSVEAVRGDYGYTF
>TRBV29-1|TRBJ1-5
CSAQQGDSNQPQHF
>TRBV10-3|TRBJ2-1
CAISESRLTFYNEQFF
>TRBV11-2|TRBJ2-1
CASSSFSEQFF
>TRBV6-5|TRBJ2-5
CASSYSGAGETQYF
>TRBV27|TRBJ2-7
CASSLRPGLAAYEQYF
>TRBV12-3/TRBV12-4|TRBJ2-7
CASGSEGIEQYF
>TRBV6-2/TRBV6-3|TRBJ1-4
CASRLRQELDDEKLFF
>TRBV5-5|TRBJ2-7
CASSLRGAPREAGRDF
>TRBV6-2/TRBV6-3|TRBJ2-7
CASSPGQIYEQYF